The next 24 T cell receptor beta chains were all read from a single sample in a study of vaccination and CD4 T cells after COVID-19. Cultured CD4+ T-cell DNA underwent Oncomine TCR Beta short-read sequencing. TCRdb reprocessed the PCR reads via MiXCR and lists one record per CDR3 protein. This sample yields 26,000 or so distinct CDR3 sequences, of which roughly 44% are seen a single time; just over 7% belongs to the top ten. Their recognized antigens are unknown. Treatment noted: roughly 11-day PBMC culture with coronavirus spike peptide pools or control peptides (ViraFEST assay). Material for sequencing was CD4+ T cells from blood, cultured in vitro. The receptors stem from a human donor who had recovered from COVID-19.

Only a few counts were recorded for this clonotype. The genes are TRBV20-1 and TRBJ1-5; D ambiguous. The CDR3 length is 14 residues. V was trimmed by 6 bases and J by 1 base, leaving 13 bases between them. The germline CDR1 and CDR2 sequences are DFQATT and SNEGSKA (reference sequence). CDR3 coding DNA: TGCAGTGCCCATCGTCTGGACAGCAATCAGCCCCAGCATTTT. It specifies CSAHRLDSNQPQHF.

The table lists this clonotype with a few counts. V and J are TRBV20-1 and TRBJ2-5; possibly TRBD2 for D (5 bases). This CDR3 is built from 13 residues. Germline CDR1 reads DFQATT; CDR2 reads SNEGSKA (reference sequence). V was clipped by 5 bases and J by 1 base, with 11 bases between them. The CDR3 sequence is CSAVQTIQETQYF. The CDR3 DNA follows: TGCAGTGCTGTGCAGACTATCCAAGAGACCCAGTACTTC.

The rearrangement joins TRBV10-3 to TRBJ2-3, with 9 bases identical to TRBD1. Trimming removed 6 bases from V and 2 bases from J; junction bases left unmatched: 6. The CDR3 spans 15 residues. Germline V gene lookup returns CDR1 ENHRY and CDR2 SYGVKD. The CDR3: CAIRDRDRVTDTQYF. The DNA for the CDR3 is TGTGCCATCAGGGACCGGGACAGGGTCACAGATACGCAGTATTTT.

This clonotype was picked up a small number of times. The chain joins TRBV7-6 to TRBJ1-2, with D perhaps TRBD1 (6 bases). CDR1 SGHVS and CDR2 FNYEAQ come from the germline V gene. The CDR3 loop spans 15 amino acids. Between the trimmed V and J ends, which lost 1 base and 4 bases, there was a span of 13 bases. The CDR3 protein is CASSLGTGTSYGYTF. CDR3 nucleotides: TGTGCCAGCAGCTTAGGTACCGGGACAAGCTATGGCTACACCTTC.

The chain is built from TRBV29-1 and TRBJ1-5; D perhaps matches TRBD1 (5 bases). V gave up 6 bases and J gave up 2 bases, with 11 bases separating them. CDR1 is SQVTM, CDR2 ANQGSEA, per germline. This CDR3 spans 13 amino acids. CDR3 DNA: TGCAGCGTGGGGGAAAGAGGCAATCAGCCCCAGCATTTT. Protein product: CSVGERGNQPQHF.

This clonotype was found a few times. This rearrangement joins TRBV7-6 to TRBJ2-7; D might be TRBD1 (5 bases). This CDR3 spans 15 amino acids. V was pared by 0 bases and J by 4 bases, with 13 bases between. Per the germline V gene, CDR1 is SGHVS and CDR2 is FNYEAQ. DNA for the CDR3: TGTGCCAGCAGCTTAGCGCACGCCAGGGATTACGAGCAGTACTTC. It specifies CASSLAHARDYEQYF.

This clonotype has only a few counts. This chain joins TRBV6-1 and TRBJ1-6, with TRBD1 matching 8 bases. The V gene end was trimmed by 6 bases and the J gene end by 9 bases; junction bases not matched to a gene: 13. Per the germline V gene, CDR1 is MNHNS and CDR2 is SASEGT. The CDR3 totals 16 residues. In DNA form, the CDR3 reads TGTGCCAGCAGAGAACAGGGGGATTCTAACAGTTCACCCCTCCACTTT. Protein: CASREQGDSNSSPLHF.

This clonotype has a handful of counts. The chain couples TRBV7-3 to TRBJ2-1; D gene unclear. In germline, CDR1 is SGHTA, CDR2 FQGTGA. The CDR3 spans 13 residues. V lost 4 bases to trimming and J lost 0 bases, with 4 bases between them. CDR3 in amino acids: CASSSVSYNEQFF. CDR3 DNA sequence: TGTGCCAGCAGCTCCGTCTCCTACAATGAGCAGTTCTTC.

This rearrangement joins TRBV19 to TRBJ1-5; D is uncertain. V gave up 0 bases and J gave up 0 bases, with 9 bases separating them. The length of the CDR3 is 16 residues. Per germline, CDR1 LNHDA and CDR2 SQIVND (reference sequence). The CDR3 coding sequence is TGTGCCAGTAGTATAGACGAAGGGTTTAGCAATCAGCCCCAGCATTTT. This translates into CASSIDEGFSNQPQHF. The full variable domain, with the rest looked up from reference TRBV19 and TRBJ1-5, is DGGITQSPKYLFRKEGQNVTLSCEQNLNHDAMYWYRQDPGQGLRLIYYSQIVNDFQKGDIAEGYSVSREKKESFPLTVTSAQKNPTAFYLCASSIDEGFSNQPQHFGDGTRLSIL.

This clonotype was seen a few times. The rearrangement uses TRBV10-3 and TRBJ1-1; 10 nucleotides line up with TRBD1. Germline V gene sequence: CDR1 ENHRY, CDR2 SYGVKD. This CDR3 region has 13 residues. The V and J ends lost 7 bases and 6 bases, in that order; junction bases with no gene match: 5. DNA for the CDR3: TGTGCCATCACTGGGACAGGGGACTCTGAAGCTTTCTTT. Translating gives CAITGTGDSEAFF.

This chain links TRBV4-3 with TRBJ2-7; 7 positions match TRBD2. Germline V gene sequence: CDR1 LGHNA, CDR2 YSLEER. This CDR3 is 15 amino acids long. V trimming: 4 bases; J trimming: 4 bases; junction bases outside the gene matches: 10. The CDR3 bases are TGCGCCAGCAGCCGTGAGTTCTTGGGGGGGTACGAGCAGTACTTC. Its translation is CASSREFLGGYEQYF.

The chain couples TRBV20-1 to TRBJ2-3; 10 bases align to TRBD2. This CDR3 contains 15 residues. Germline values: CDR1 DFQATT, CDR2 SNEGSKA (reference sequence). V dropped 3 bases and J dropped 3; count of bases not matched to a gene: 6. CDR3 sequence: CSASISSGSTDTQYF. CDR3 sequence (DNA): TGCAGTGCTAGTATATCTAGCGGGAGTACAGATACGCAGTATTTT.

This rearrangement joins TRBV28 to TRBJ1-5, with D unresolved. V was trimmed by 3 bases and J by 3 bases, leaving 9 bases between them. The CDR3 length is 14 residues. The germline gives CDR1 MDHEN, CDR2 SYDVKM. In DNA form, the CDR3 reads TGTGCCAGCAGTTTGGCGACGACCAATCAGCCCCAGCATTTT. This sequence encodes CASSLATTNQPQHF.

This clonotype was seen more than once but under ten times. This chain joins TRBV14 and TRBJ1-2; no clear D gene. V lost 1 base and J lost 5, with 8 bases in between. Germline lookup yields CDR1 SGHDN and CDR2 FVKESK. This CDR3 has 13 amino acids. The CDR3 loop is CASSQGLQYGYTF. CDR3 bases: TGTGCCAGCAGCCAAGGTCTCCAATATGGCTACACCTTC.

About this clonotype: At one of its ends the junction is not consistent with the germline gene, which may arise from a read error. This chain uses TRBV7-9 with TRBJ2-3; 16 nucleotides match TRBD2. The CDR3 consists of 17 residues. Looked up from germline, CDR1 is SEHNR and CDR2 is FQNEAQ (reference sequence). In DNA, the CDR3 is TGCGCCAGCAGCTTGTTGGGACTAGCGGGAGGGCCAGATACGCAGTATTTT. Residues: CASSLLGLAGGPDTQYF.

The chain combines TRBV10-3 with TRBJ2-5; no firm D call. Germline assignment: CDR1 ENHRY and CDR2 SYGVKD. There are 12 residues in the CDR3. V was shortened by 3 bases and J by 4 bases, with 6 bases between the two germline ends. This chain's CDR3 is CAISEQTETQYF. CDR3 in DNA: TGTGCCATCAGTGAACAAACAGAGACCCAGTACTTC.

The rearrangement links TRBV5-4 to TRBJ2-6, with 7 bases lining up with TRBD1. With V trimmed by 6 bases and J by 1 base, 10 bases remained unmatched. There are 17 residues in the CDR3. Germline loops: CDR1 SGHNT, CDR2 YYREEE (reference sequence). CDR3 in DNA: TGTGCCAGCATGCTAATGGACAGGTCGTCTGGGGCCAACGTCCTGACTTTC. Amino acid sequence: CASMLMDRSSGANVLTF.

The chain combines TRBV11-2 with TRBJ2-1, with 8 bases that match TRBD2. The CDR3 loop spans 16 amino acids. With V trimmed by 5 bases and J by 2 bases, 8 bases remained unmatched. Germline V gene lookup returns CDR1 SGHAT and CDR2 FQNNGV. CDR3 in DNA: TGTGCCAGCAGCCCGATCCGGGGGGGGGCCTACAATGAGCAGTTCTTC. Amino acid sequence: CASSPIRGGAYNEQFF.

There are a few counts of this clonotype. The rearrangement uses TRBV28 and TRBJ1-2; 9 positions agree with TRBD1. The CDR3 is made up of 17 amino acids. Trimming cost V 5 bases and J 4 bases; bases outside gene matches: 14. CDR1 is MDHEN and CDR2 is SYDVKM in the germline V gene. CDR3: CASSRIRDRVLSYGYTF. For the CDR3, the DNA is TGTGCCAGCAGTAGAATCCGGGACAGGGTATTAAGCTATGGCTACACCTTC.

This clonotype was observed a few times. V is TRBV6-2 or TRBV6-3 and J is TRBJ1-5, with 9 bases lining up with TRBD1. V dropped 7 bases and J dropped 3; count of bases not matched to a gene: 7. The CDR3 length is 15 residues. Germline V lookup: CDR1 MNHEY, CDR2 SVGEGT. CDR3 sequence reads: CASKFGTGHNQPQHF. The CDR3 DNA reads as TGTGCCAGCAAATTCGGGACAGGGCACAATCAGCCCCAGCATTTT.

The chain recombines TRBV6-1 with TRBJ2-3, with D unresolved. CDR1 is MNHNS, CDR2 SASEGT, per germline. This CDR3 spans 16 amino acids. Trimming shortened V by 11 bases and J by 8 bases, and 29 bases separated the two germline ends. CDR3 sequence: CAVNPQMPQLMGTQYF. Written as DNA, the CDR3 is TGTGCCGTAAACCCACAGATGCCCCAATTAATGGGTACGCAGTATTTT.

The V gene is TRBV28, the J gene TRBJ1-5; 7 nucleotides match TRBD1. The CDR3 is 15 amino acids. The germline CDR1 and CDR2 sequences are MDHEN and SYDVKM. The V segment lost 6 bases and the J segment 6 bases; nucleotides outside the gene matches: 11. The CDR3 DNA reads as TGTGCCAGCAGCCAACCGACAGGGTTCGGTCAGCCCCAGCATTTT. Translating gives CASSQPTGFGQPQHF.

This chain connects TRBV28 to TRBJ2-2; 9 nucleotides agree with TRBD1. V lost 3 bases to trimming and J lost 2 bases; unmatched junction nucleotides: 13. Germline V lookup: CDR1 MDHEN, CDR2 SYDVKM. The CDR3 consists of 19 residues. The CDR3 coding sequence is TGTGCCAGCAGTTTCATTTTTCTCCCGGGACAGGGAAACACCGGGGAGCTGTTTTTT. Translated: CASSFIFLPGQGNTGELFF.

This clonotype has just a few counts. The chain joins TRBV10-1 to TRBJ2-3; weak D call: TRBD2 (6 bases). V was clipped by 7 bases and J by 9 bases, with 17 bases between them. This CDR3 is 13 amino acids long. Germline CDR1 is WNHNN and CDR2 is SYGVQD (reference sequence). The CDR3 sequence: CASTGDLSGTQYF. The CDR3 DNA follows: TGCGCCAGCACCGGGGACTTATCAGGGACGCAGTATTTT.